One sample yielded the 27 T cell receptor beta chains listed below, sequenced in a study of T cell responses to AZD1222 COVID-19 vaccine. Some clones are missing from TCRdb's copy, which holds only in-frame ones; the method was immunoSEQ multiplex PCR. The sample comprises more than 140,000 clones, around 92% of which are singletons, and about 3% rests with the top ten. Here the sequenced sample was peripheral blood, taken on day 0 of AZD1222 vaccination. The receptors were sampled from an adult in good health.

This clone appeared once. The rearrangement uses TRBV2 and TRBJ1-2; D is undetermined. Germline assignment: CDR1 SNHLY and CDR2 FYNNEI. The CDR3 contains 15 residues. V gave up 7 bases and J gave up 5 bases, with 20 bases separating them. The CDR3 nucleotides are TGTGCCAGCAAGAAAAGGCTTCGTATGGGGTATGGCTACACCTTC. The encoded protein is CASKKRLRMGYGYTF.

The V gene is TRBV5-6, the J gene TRBJ1-5; D perhaps matches TRBD1 (6 bases). CDR3 length: 16 amino acids. Trimming stripped 0 bases from V and 3 bases from J, with 13 bases between. The germline V gene has CDR1 SGHDT and CDR2 YYEEEE. The CDR3 sequence: CASSLAGAETNQPQHF. The DNA for the CDR3 is TGTGCCAGCAGCTTGGCAGGGGCAGAAACCAATCAGCCCCAGCATTTT.

J is TRBJ2-7 and V is TRBV11-2; a weak D match, TRBD2 (6 bases). Trimming removed 5 bases at V and 1 base at J, with 15 bases between. This CDR3 has 15 amino acids. The germline gives CDR1 SGHAT, CDR2 FQNNGV. The CDR3 protein is CASSTTGTASYEQYF. The CDR3 DNA follows: TGTGCCAGCAGCACTACCGGGACTGCGTCCTACGAGCAGTACTTC.

The rearrangement joins TRBV5-1 to TRBJ2-1; weak D call: TRBD1 (6 bases). Germline CDR1 and CDR2: SGHRS and YFSETQ. The V and J ends lost 6 bases and 2 bases respectively, with 12 bases between them. The CDR3 length is 14 residues. CDR3: CASTPGHPYNEQFF. DNA for the CDR3: TGCGCCAGCACCCCGGGACACCCCTACAATGAGCAGTTCTTC.

The J gene is TRBJ2-3, the V gene TRBV29-1; 9 nucleotides align to TRBD2. The CDR3 spans 16 residues. Looked up from germline, CDR1 is SQVTM and CDR2 is ANQGSEA. V was clipped by 5 bases and J by 3 bases; unmatched bases: 12. The CDR3 nucleotides read TGCAGCGTTACCCTAGCGGGGCGAGGGACAACAGATACGCAGTATTTT. Its translation: CSVTLAGRGTTDTQYF.

The V call is TRBV6-5, the J call TRBJ1-5, with 7 nucleotides matching TRBD1. CDR1 is MNHEY and CDR2 is SVGAGI in the germline V gene. The ends lost 6 bases at V and 7 bases at J; junction bases unmatched: 12. The CDR3 is 15 amino acids. The CDR3 region is CASRPSRGKGQPQHF. The CDR3 nucleotides read TGTGCCAGCAGACCCTCCAGGGGGAAAGGACAGCCCCAGCATTTT.

J is TRBJ2-3 and V is TRBV7-2; D may be TRBD1 (5 bases). Germline loops: CDR1 SGHTA, CDR2 FQGNSA. CDR3 length equals 13 residues. Trimming took off 3 bases at V and 8 bases at J, with 12 bases between the two ends. As DNA, the CDR3 is TGTGCCAGCAGCTTCGGTATTCAGGGTACGCAGTATTTT. It translates to CASSFGIQGTQYF.

The chain couples TRBV2 to TRBJ1-6; D might be TRBD1 (5 bases). Germline V gives CDR1 SNHLY, CDR2 FYNNEI. The CDR3 contains 13 residues. The V gene lost 7 bases and the J gene lost 10 bases, with 14 bases spanning the gap. In nucleotides, the CDR3 is TGTGCCAGCAACGGGGAGGGGCAGTCACCCCTCCACTTT. Amino acid sequence: CASNGEGQSPLHF.

The rearrangement uses TRBV9 and TRBJ2-3, with 9 bases lining up with TRBD2. With 3 bases clipped from V and 4 bases from J, the junction kept 6 bases outside the gene matches. The germline V gene encodes CDR1 SGDLS and CDR2 YYNGEE. The CDR3 sequence is 15 residues long. The CDR3 spells CASSGGSGSADTQYF. The CDR3 region has the DNA TGTGCCAGCAGCGGGGGTAGCGGGAGTGCAGATACGCAGTATTTT.

The chain is built from TRBV25-1 and TRBJ2-1; TRBD2 is a possible D gene (7 bases). Trimming took off 7 bases at V and 5 bases at J, with 18 bases between the two ends. Germline values: CDR1 MGHDK, CDR2 SYGVNS. The CDR3 is 15 amino acids. The CDR3 bases are TGTGCCAGCACCCAGGCGGGGGCTCGGGACAATGAGCAGTTCTTC. As protein: CASTQAGARDNEQFF.

The J gene is TRBJ1-1, the V gene TRBV12-5; no firm D call. CDR1 is LGHNT, CDR2 FRNRAP, per germline. V lost 5 bases, J lost 7 bases, and 11 bases lay in between. This CDR3 is built from 12 residues. CDR3 loop: CASGLDGNEAFF. DNA of the CDR3: TGTGCTAGTGGTCTGGATGGGAATGAAGCTTTCTTT. The variable domain in full, with the rest retrieved from reference TRBV12-5 and TRBJ1-1, is DARVTQTPRHKVTEMGQEVTMRCQPILGHNTVFWYRQTMMQGLELLAYFRNRAPLDDSGMPKDRFSAEMPDATLATLKIQPSEPRDSAVYFCASGLDGNEAFFGQGTRLTVV.

The chain uses TRBV28 and TRBJ1-4, with D maybe TRBD1 (6 bases). V lost 6 bases to trimming and J lost 0 bases, with 17 bases between them. Looked up from germline, CDR1 is MDHEN and CDR2 is SYDVKM. This CDR3 contains 17 residues. CDR3 in amino acids: CASSPTGFRATNEKLFF. The CDR3 DNA is TGTGCCAGCAGCCCTACAGGGTTTAGGGCAACTAATGAAAAACTGTTTTTT.

This chain uses TRBV29-1 with TRBJ2-2; 8 bases are a match to TRBD2. V gave up 4 bases and J gave up 1 base; unmatched junction bases: 8. CDR1 and CDR2 from the germline V gene are SQVTM and ANQGSEA. The CDR3 runs to 16 residues. Here the CDR3 reads CSVAPGGVGNTGELFF. DNA of the CDR3: TGCAGCGTTGCACCCGGGGGGGTGGGGAACACCGGGGAGCTGTTTTTT.

The chain carries TRBV28 and TRBJ1-1, with 7 nucleotides matching TRBD1. Germline V CDR1 and CDR2: MDHEN, SYDVKM. The CDR3 sequence is 14 residues long. After removal of 3 bases from V and 4 bases from J, the junction contained 5 bases not matched to a gene. This CDR3 reads CASSLVPGGTEAFF. The CDR3 DNA sequence: TGTGCCAGCAGTTTGGTGCCAGGGGGCACTGAAGCTTTCTTT.

The gene calls are TRBV6-5 and TRBJ1-2; TRBD1 matches 9 bases. The CDR3 consists of 15 residues. The V gene end was trimmed by 5 bases and the J gene end by 6 bases; junction bases not matched to a gene: 10. Per germline, CDR1 MNHEY and CDR2 SVGAGI. CDR3 DNA: TGTGCCAGCAGTCGCGGACAGGGGAAATGGGATGGCTACACCTTC. Its protein product is CASSRGQGKWDGYTF.

The V call is TRBV29-1, the J call TRBJ1-3; TRBD1 is a possible D gene (5 bases). CDR1 is SQVTM, CDR2 ANQGSEA, per germline. The CDR3 has 13 residues. Between the trimmed V and J ends, which lost 4 bases and 0 bases, there was a span of 7 bases. CDR3 sequence: CSVVRDSGNTIYF. CDR3 nucleotides: TGCAGCGTTGTCAGGGACTCTGGAAACACCATATATTTT.

The J gene is TRBJ2-7, the V gene TRBV27; no clear D gene. Between the trimmed V and J ends, which lost 5 bases and 2 bases, there was a span of 13 bases. Per germline, CDR1 MNHEY and CDR2 SMNVEV (reference sequence). This CDR3 is 14 amino acids long. CDR3 residues: CASSLRYPPYEQYF. CDR3 DNA: TGTGCCAGCAGTCTAAGGTACCCCCCCTACGAGCAGTACTTC.

The chain combines TRBV25-1 with TRBJ2-7, with 7 bases identical to TRBD2. The CDR3 runs to 13 residues. V lost 10 bases, J lost 5 bases, and 11 bases stayed unmatched. In germline, CDR1 is MGHDK, CDR2 SYGVNS. Here the CDR3 reads CATSEGGDDEQYF. CDR3 in DNA: TGTGCCACCTCTGAGGGAGGGGACGACGAGCAGTACTTC.

The chain recombines TRBV5-5 with TRBJ1-4; D call uncertain. The CDR3 contains 15 residues. Per germline, CDR1 SGHKS and CDR2 YYEKEE (reference sequence). The V and J ends lost 2 bases and 2 bases respectively, with 10 bases between them. The CDR3 reads CASSFEGATNEKLFF. DNA of the CDR3: TGTGCCAGCAGCTTCGAGGGAGCTACTAATGAAAAACTGTTTTTT.

V usage is TRBV29-1 and J usage is TRBJ1-2; 10 bases match TRBD1. Germline-derived CDR1 and CDR2 are SQVTM and ANQGSEA. The CDR3 spans 16 residues. Trimming at V came to 4 bases and at J to 2 bases, leaving 10 bases not matched to a gene. The CDR3 DNA reads TGCAGCGTTGTAGGGGGACAGGGGCCTATAAACTATGGCTACACCTTC. This codes for CSVVGGQGPINYGYTF.

This chain connects TRBV28 to TRBJ1-4, with a weak D call TRBD1 (6 bases). The CDR3 loop spans 14 amino acids. From germline, CDR1 is MDHEN and CDR2 SYDVKM. V lost 2 bases and J 8 bases, leaving 12 bases between the germline ends. CDR3: CASSLGGRDEKLFF. The CDR3 region has the DNA TGTGCCAGCAGTTTAGGGGGGCGCGACGAAAAACTGTTTTTT.

The chain links TRBV28 to TRBJ2-2; tentatively, D is TRBD1 or TRBD2 (5 bases each). Germline-derived CDR1 and CDR2 are MDHEN and SYDVKM. The CDR3 spans 12 residues. V gave up 11 bases and J gave up 5 bases, with 12 bases separating them. CDR3 DNA: TGTGCCGGGGGTCCTTGGACCGGGGAGCTGTTTTTT. It is translated as CAGGPWTGELFF.

V gene TRBV19 combines with J gene TRBJ1-1; no firm D call. This CDR3 contains 16 residues. Germline assignment: CDR1 LNHDA and CDR2 SQIVND (reference sequence). Trimming pared 3 bases from V and 0 bases from J, leaving 14 bases between. The CDR3 is CASSIAGSIMNTEAFF. The CDR3 DNA is TGTGCCAGTAGTATCGCCGGGAGCATTATGAACACTGAAGCTTTCTTT.

This chain joins TRBV13 and TRBJ1-2; D not certain. The V end lost 4 bases, the J end lost 8 bases, and 8 bases lay between the germline ends. This CDR3 contains 11 residues. CDR1 is PRHDT and CDR2 is FYEKMQ in the germline V gene (reference sequence). CDR3 sequence reads: CASSSSGGYTF. CDR3 DNA: TGTGCCAGCAGCTCATCGGGGGGCTACACCTTC.

V usage is TRBV6-5 and J usage is TRBJ1-5, with D possibly being TRBD1 (5 bases). Germline V CDR1 and CDR2: MNHEY, SVGAGI. The CDR3 is made up of 15 amino acids. Trimming cost V 6 bases and J 5 bases, with 17 bases left between them. CDR3 in DNA: TGTGCCAGCAGGCAAACAGGTGTAGGATATCAGCCCCAGCATTTT. This sequence encodes CASRQTGVGYQPQHF.

The rearrangement links TRBV5-4 to TRBJ2-1; 7 bases match TRBD2. V was pared by 3 bases and J by 4 bases, with 10 bases of the junction left unmatched. CDR1 is SGHNT, CDR2 YYREEE, per germline (reference sequence). This CDR3 has 16 amino acids. The chain's CDR3 is CASSSFGREPYNEQFF. The CDR3 DNA reads as TGTGCCAGCAGCTCATTCGGGCGGGAGCCGTACAATGAGCAGTTCTTC. Filled out from reference TRBV5-4 and TRBJ2-1, the complete variable domain reads ETGVTQSPTHLIKTRGQQVTLRCSSQSGHNTVSWYQQALGQGPQFIFQYYREEENGRGNFPPRFSGLQFPNYSSELNVNALELDDSALYLCASSSFGREPYNEQFFGPGTRLTVL.

The chain links TRBV27 to TRBJ1-1; D gene uncertain. V was cut by 3 bases and J by 0 bases, with 8 bases left in between. Germline V lookup: CDR1 MNHEY, CDR2 SMNVEV (reference sequence). The CDR3 is 14 amino acids. Here the CDR3 DNA reads TGTGCCAGCAGTTTTTACGACATGAACACTGAAGCTTTCTTT. It yields the protein CASSFYDMNTEAFF.